The TCR beta chain described here comes from a study of blood T cell repertoires in COVID-19. Participant-given clinical history determined each cohort assignment. V gave up 3 bases and J gave up 2 bases; unmatched junction bases: 5. Germline lookup yields CDR1 KGHSH and CDR2 LQKENI. The CDR3 length is 15 residues. Source study methods: Researchers report that nucleated cell counts were estimated from reference gene primer amplification. The method was immunoSEQ multiplex PCR; TCRdb's version includes in-frame clones alone and lacks a portion of them. Clonal size and the V and J genes are those of that table, whereas D and trimming came from the DNA. The profile covers 300,000 to 400,000 clones, with about 89% appearing a single time and over 4% taken by the ten largest.

This receptor was identified in a man between 60 and 70 years old who had recovered from COVID-19. The chain employs TRBV18 and TRBJ2-3; 7 bases are shared with TRBD2. The sequencing sample was made of PBMCs or T cells enriched from blood (not recorded which). This chain's CDR3 is CASSPLAAHTDTQYF. CDR3 sequence (DNA): TGTGCCAGCTCACCCCTAGCGGCCCACACAGATACGCAGTATTTT.